Each of the 16 T cell receptor beta chains below was sequenced from the same sample in a study of cytomegalovirus exposure and HLA in healthy donors (dated by TCRdb to about 2017). Libraries were built with the immunoSEQ multiplex PCR assay. A mixture of 60 forward primers for TCR Vbeta segments and 13 reverse primers for TCR Jbeta segments was used in the multiplex PCR. TCRdb mirrors the immuneACCESS table, restricted to in-frame sequences. Some clones are absent from its copies; in checked studies, under half trace to an unresolved V gene, and the reason for the others is unknown. This sample lists 120,000 or so clones; around 76% were detected once. The top ten hold about 16% of the sample. Sequencing was done on a sample of PBMCs. These receptors were obtained from a man between 50 and 59 years old in good health and CMV-seropositive.

The V call is TRBV28, the J call TRBJ1-5; D remains unclear. The germline V gene has CDR1 MDHEN and CDR2 SYDVKM. The CDR3 consists of 15 residues. V gave up 3 bases and J gave up 5 bases, with 14 bases separating them. Here the CDR3 reads CASSFVAGLYQPQHF. The CDR3 DNA reads as TGTGCCAGCAGTTTTGTTGCGGGCCTGTATCAGCCCCAGCATTTT.

The rearrangement joins TRBV7-2 to TRBJ1-5, with D perhaps TRBD1 (6 bases). Germline values: CDR1 SGHTA, CDR2 FQGNSA. This CDR3 is built from 17 residues. Between the trimmed V and J ends, which lost 1 base and 2 bases, there was a span of 15 bases. CDR3 coding DNA: TGTGCCAGCAGCTTAGTAACGGGGGGCCATGGCAATCAGCCCCAGCATTTT. It encodes CASSLVTGGHGNQPQHF. The complete variable domain, with remaining parts taken from reference TRBV7-2 and TRBJ1-5, reads GAGVSQSPSNKVTEKGKDVELRCDPISGHTALYWYRQSLGQGLEFLIYFQGNSAPDKSGLPSDRFSAERTGGSVSTLTIQRTQQEDSAVYLCASSLVTGGHGNQPQHFGDGTRLSIL.

This chain connects TRBV13 to TRBJ2-1; D might be TRBD2 (6 bases). The CDR3 spans 16 residues. CDR1 PRHDT and CDR2 FYEKMQ come from the germline V gene (reference sequence). Trimming shortened V by 2 bases and J by 0 bases, and 11 bases separated the two germline ends. This CDR3 is CASSLLTGDSYNEQFF. In nucleotides, the CDR3 is TGTGCCAGCAGCTTACTCACGGGAGACTCCTACAATGAGCAGTTCTTC.

This clone appeared once. The gene calls are TRBV11-3 and TRBJ2-2, with TRBD1 matching 10 bases. The CDR3 sequence is 17 residues long. J lost 1 base, V lost 1 base, and 3 bases had no gene match. Germline CDR1 reads SGHNT; CDR2 reads YENEEA. Here the CDR3 DNA reads TGTGCCAGCAGCTTAGGGGGGGACAGGGGGAACACCGGGGAGCTGTTTTTT. It specifies CASSLGGDRGNTGELFF.

J is TRBJ2-1 and V is TRBV2; a weak D match, TRBD2 (6 bases). The V gene's germline CDR1 is SNHLY and CDR2 FYNNEI. Deletions cut 11 bases from V and 5 bases from J, with 10 bases between. The CDR3 consists of 11 residues. CDR3 DNA: TGTGCCGGAGGACTAAACAATGAGCAGTTCTTC. Encoded protein: CAGGLNNEQFF.

The chain recombines TRBV28 with TRBJ1-5; 8 nucleotides line up with TRBD1. Germline V gene lookup returns CDR1 MDHEN and CDR2 SYDVKM. J gave up 5 bases and V 8 bases, and 11 bases lay outside the gene matches. The CDR3 totals 15 residues. In DNA, the CDR3 is TGTGCCAGCGGAAAATCAGGGGGCGACCATCAGCCCCAGCATTTT. Amino acid sequence: CASGKSGGDHQPQHF.

This chain connects TRBV5-1 to TRBJ1-4; 9 nucleotides align to TRBD1. V was clipped by 4 bases and J by 2 bases; unmatched bases: 6. The CDR3 runs 16 residues. From germline, CDR1 is SGHRS and CDR2 YFSETQ. CDR3 coding DNA: TGCGCCAGCAGCCGGGGGACAGGGCGGACTAATGAAAAACTGTTTTTT. It yields the protein CASSRGTGRTNEKLFF.

The chain joins TRBV5-1 to TRBJ1-3, with unresolved D. Germline V gene data show CDR1 as SGHRS and CDR2 as YFSETQ. CDR3 length: 13 residues. V was cut by 4 bases and J by 0 bases, with 5 bases left in between. This CDR3 is CASSHGSGNTIYF. CDR3 sequence (DNA): TGCGCCAGCAGCCACGGCTCTGGAAACACCATATATTTT.

The rearrangement uses TRBV11-2 and TRBJ2-7, with 11 bases aligning to TRBD1. The length of the CDR3 is 16 residues. Germline V gene data show CDR1 as SGHAT and CDR2 as FQNNGV. The V segment lost 3 bases and the J segment 5 bases; nucleotides outside the gene matches: 9. The CDR3 nucleotides read TGTGCCAGCAGCTTCGGGCTCCGGGACAGGGGGAACGAGCAGTACTTC. It is translated as CASSFGLRDRGNEQYF.

The chain is built from TRBV5-4 and TRBJ1-2; a weak D match, TRBD1 (5 bases). This CDR3 has 14 amino acids. The V end lost 6 bases, the J end lost 1 base, and 13 bases lay between the germline ends. CDR1 and CDR2 (germline): SGHNT, YYREEE (reference sequence). DNA of the CDR3: TGTGCCAGCACCCGGGGGGATAGTAACTATGGCTACACCTTC. It encodes CASTRGDSNYGYTF.

This clone was detected only a few times. CDR3 nucleotide sequence: TGCGCCAGCAGCTTTTCCGGGTCCGAGCAGTACTTC. It translates to CASSFSGSEQYF. The J gene is TRBJ2-7, the V gene TRBV5-1; no clear D. The germline gives CDR1 SGHRS, CDR2 YFSETQ. The CDR3 is made up of 12 amino acids. The V gene lost 2 bases and the J gene lost 6 bases, with 9 bases spanning the gap.

This clone has just a few counts. V gene TRBV4-3 combines with J gene TRBJ1-1; D possibly corresponds to TRBD1 (5 bases). The CDR3 contains 15 residues. Trimming pared 6 bases from V and 3 bases from J, leaving 17 bases between. Germline V gene lookup returns CDR1 LGHNA and CDR2 YSLEER. The CDR3 here is CASRIRGVEDTEAFF. In DNA form, the CDR3 reads TGCGCCAGCAGAATTCGGGGGGTTGAGGACACTGAAGCTTTCTTT.

This clone was seen just once. This chain joins TRBV5-1 and TRBJ2-7, with D perhaps matching TRBD2 (6 bases). CDR3 length equals 13 residues. Germline V gene lookup returns CDR1 SGHRS and CDR2 YFSETQ. V was trimmed by 0 bases and J by 7 bases, leaving 11 bases between them. The CDR3 nucleotides read TGCGCCAGCAGCTTGGCCGAAGGGACTGAGCAGTACTTC. Translating it yields CASSLAEGTEQYF.

The chain carries TRBV28 and TRBJ1-2; 10 bases are a match to TRBD1. Germline V gives CDR1 MDHEN, CDR2 SYDVKM. This CDR3 has 17 amino acids. Trimming at V came to 7 bases and at J to 4 bases, leaving 15 bases not matched to a gene. The CDR3 nucleotides are TGTGCCAGCACCCGGGGGGACAGGGGATATCCCCTCTATGGCTACACCTTC. It translates to CASTRGDRGYPLYGYTF.

The chain combines TRBV10-1 with TRBJ2-7, with D hard to call. This CDR3 has 13 amino acids. The V and J ends lost 5 bases and 3 bases respectively, with 11 bases between them. From germline, CDR1 is WNHNN and CDR2 SYGVQD (reference sequence). CDR3 DNA: TGCGCCAGCAGTTTGGGCCTAAACTACGAGCAGTACTTC. Translation: CASSLGLNYEQYF.

The rearrangement uses TRBV2 and TRBJ1-1, with D unresolved. Trimming removed 6 bases at V and 4 bases at J, with 15 bases between. The V gene's germline CDR1 is SNHLY and CDR2 FYNNEI. This CDR3 spans 14 amino acids. This CDR3 reads CASRPSSAGTEAFF. As DNA, the CDR3 is TGTGCCAGCAGACCGTCCTCCGCCGGCACTGAAGCTTTCTTT.